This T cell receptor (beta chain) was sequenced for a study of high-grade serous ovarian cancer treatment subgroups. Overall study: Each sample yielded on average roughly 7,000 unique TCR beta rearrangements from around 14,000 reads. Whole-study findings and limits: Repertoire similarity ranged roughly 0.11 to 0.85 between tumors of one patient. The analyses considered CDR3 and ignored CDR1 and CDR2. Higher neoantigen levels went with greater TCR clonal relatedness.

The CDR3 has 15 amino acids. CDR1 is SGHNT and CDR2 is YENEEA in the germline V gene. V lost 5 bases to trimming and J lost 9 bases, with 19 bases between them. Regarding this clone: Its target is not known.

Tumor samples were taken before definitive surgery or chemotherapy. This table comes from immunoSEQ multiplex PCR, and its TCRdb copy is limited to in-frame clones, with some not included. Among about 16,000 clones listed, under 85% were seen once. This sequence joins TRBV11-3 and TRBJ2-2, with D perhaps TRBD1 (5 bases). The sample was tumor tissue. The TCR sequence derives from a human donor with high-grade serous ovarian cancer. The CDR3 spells CASSLSPGHSRELFF. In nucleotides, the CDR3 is TGTGCCAGCAGCCTGTCTCCAGGGCATTCAAGGGAGCTGTTTTTT.